This T cell receptor (beta chain) appears in the sequencing data of a study of breast tumors, draining lymph nodes, adjacent tissues. Study-wide results and limits: Compared with lymph nodes, tumors were less diverse; compared with nontumor tissue, more. Luminal-like breast cancer showed significantly greater tumor-nontumor repertoire similarity than basal-like breast cancer did. That most tumor T cells come from lymph nodes remained unproven.

V was pared by 4 bases and J by 2 bases, with 12 bases between. The germline V gene encodes CDR1 LGHDT and CDR2 YNNKEL (reference sequence). There are 15 residues in the CDR3. This clonotype was seen many times. Its antigen is not known. MiXCR, run by TCRdb on the multiplex PCR reads, gives a single entry per CDR3 protein. The sample records more than 80,000 distinct CDR3 sequences, around 30% being singletons. Breast cancer patients provided tissue from their axillary draining lymph nodes. The specimen was axillary lymph node tissue. The chain combines TRBV3-1 with TRBJ1-5; D is perhaps TRBD1 (5 bases). This clonotype was sampled from a female donor with breast cancer. Some clones in this sample may be carry-over from other donors' samples. The CDR3 nucleotides read TGTGCCAGCAGCCCACGGGACCAGGGCAATCAGCCCCAGCATTTT. This codes for CASSPRDQGNQPQHF.